The 8 T cell receptor beta chains in this list originate from one sample, sequenced in a study of CD8+ T cells in alopecia areata. Stated treatment: oral pan-JAK inhibitor, 5-10 mg twice daily. Following extraction, RNA underwent reverse transcription to cDNA, which served as the sequencing template. TCRdb's copy holds only in-frame clones and misses some; the assay was immunoSEQ multiplex PCR. The profile covers approximately 200,000 clones, with roughly 50% appearing a single time and about 5% taken by the ten largest. Sequencing was performed on CD4+ T cells sorted from blood, taken at week 24, from a patient treated with tofacitinib. These receptor sequences come from a human donor with alopecia areata.

V is TRBV19 and J is TRBJ2-1; a possible D gene is TRBD2 (9 bases). V lost 5 bases, J lost 3 bases, and 23 bases lay in between. The CDR3 has 18 residues. In germline, CDR1 is LNHDA, CDR2 SQIVND (reference sequence). The CDR3 here is CASSAGGSASGIYNEQFF. DNA for the CDR3: TGTGCCAGTAGTGCAGGGGGCTCGGCTAGCGGGATCTACAATGAGCAGTTCTTC.

This chain joins TRBV6-6 and TRBJ2-7; the D gene could be TRBD1 or TRBD2 (6 bases each). The CDR3 sequence is 12 residues long. CDR1 is MNHNY and CDR2 is SVGAGI in the germline V gene (reference sequence). V gave up 8 bases and J gave up 4 bases, with 12 bases separating them. Written as DNA, the CDR3 is TGTGCCAGCCGAGGGGGAGGATACGAGCAGTACTTC. Translation gives CASRGGGYEQYF.

The chain joins TRBV10-3 to TRBJ2-3; D perhaps matches TRBD1 (6 bases). This CDR3 spans 16 amino acids. Germline V gene sequence: CDR1 ENHRY, CDR2 SYGVKD. The ends were cut back, 2 bases at V and 4 bases at J, with 16 bases in the middle. Written as DNA, the CDR3 is TGTGCCATCAGTGAGCAGGGGTCCTGGGGTGCAGATACGCAGTATTTT. Translating it yields CAISEQGSWGADTQYF.

The gene calls are TRBV11-2 and TRBJ2-7; D is unclear. CDR1 and CDR2 from the germline V gene are SGHAT and FQNNGV. This CDR3 is built from 16 residues. V shed 0 bases and J shed 2 bases, with 14 bases lying between them. DNA of the CDR3: TGTGCCAGCAGCTTAGATTTGGCGACTGGCACCTACGAGCAGTACTTC. It yields the protein CASSLDLATGTYEQYF. Full variable domain (rest looked up from reference TRBV11-2 and TRBJ2-7): EAGVAQSPRYKIIEKRQSVAFWCNPISGHATLYWYQQILGQGPKLLIQFQNNGVVDDSQLPKDRFSAERLKGVDSTLKIQPAKLEDSAVYLCASSLDLATGTYEQYFGPGTRLTVT.

This clone has only a few counts. The rearrangement joins TRBV5-1 to TRBJ2-3, with D uncertain. The CDR3 is made up of 17 amino acids. V was clipped by 3 bases and J by 0 bases, with 17 bases between them. Per germline, CDR1 SGHRS and CDR2 YFSETQ. This CDR3 is CASSWNRQAASTDTQYF. CDR3 bases: TGCGCCAGCAGCTGGAATCGACAAGCCGCTAGCACAGATACGCAGTATTTT.

The chain recombines TRBV25-1 with TRBJ1-2; the D is unclear. V was pared by 2 bases and J by 4 bases, with 8 bases between. Per the germline V gene, CDR1 is MGHDK and CDR2 is SYGVNS. The CDR3 loop spans 13 amino acids. The CDR3 DNA is TGTGCCAGCAGTGAAGGTGGGCCCTATGGCTACACCTTC. Its protein product is CASSEGGPYGYTF.

This chain uses TRBV6-5 with TRBJ1-5; 7 bases map to TRBD1. Germline V gives CDR1 MNHEY, CDR2 SVGAGI. J gave up 7 bases and V 5 bases, and 11 bases lay outside the gene matches. There are 15 residues in the CDR3. CDR3 bases: TGTGCCAGCAGTCAGGGGACAGCTAGGATGCAGCCCCAGCATTTT. Amino acid sequence: CASSQGTARMQPQHF.

The J gene is TRBJ2-7, the V gene TRBV4-3; TRBD2 matches at 8 bases. Germline loops: CDR1 LGHNA, CDR2 YSLEER. The CDR3 loop spans 16 amino acids. V lost 3 bases, J lost 0 bases, and 7 bases stayed unmatched. CDR3 amino acids: CASSQLAGPSSYEQYF. CDR3 DNA: TGCGCCAGCAGCCAGTTAGCGGGACCTAGCTCCTACGAGCAGTACTTC.